A single sample gave rise to the 28 T cell receptor beta chains below, sequenced in a study of CD8 T cells in ankylosing spondylitis. General study findings and limits: In ankylosing spondylitis blood, a motif of roughly eight highly homologous TCR beta variants appeared characteristic.

MiXCR, run by TCRdb on the 5' RACE reads, gives a single entry per CDR3 protein. The sample carries hundreds of thousands of distinct CDR3 sequences, roughly 12% recorded once. No antigens are known for them. The specimen sequenced was blood, either unsorted or a sorted T cell fraction (not recorded which). These receptors were obtained from a male donor with ankylosing spondylitis.

In this sample, this clonotype turned up a few times. This chain links TRBV29-1 with TRBJ2-3; no reliable D call. This CDR3 is built from 13 residues. Germline values: CDR1 SQVTM, CDR2 ANQGSEA. V lost 3 bases, J lost 6 bases, and 13 bases lay in between. CDR3 residues: CSVEVRSRDTQYF. The CDR3 nucleotides read TGCAGCGTTGAGGTACGGAGTCGGGATACGCAGTATTTT.

This clonotype was recorded a few times. The chain combines TRBV5-1 with TRBJ2-3, with 10 bases lining up with TRBD2. CDR1 is SGHRS, CDR2 YFSETQ, per germline. The V gene end was trimmed by 0 bases and the J gene end by 3 bases; junction bases not matched to a gene: 4. The CDR3 is made up of 16 amino acids. The CDR3 is CASSLEFSGRTDTQYF. The DNA of the CDR3 is TGCGCCAGCAGCTTGGAATTTAGCGGGAGGACAGATACGCAGTATTTT. Full variable domain (missing parts from reference TRBV5-1 and TRBJ2-3): KAGVTQTPRYLIKTRGQQVTLSCSPISGHRSVSWYQQTPGQGLQFLFEYFSETQRNKGNFPGRFSGRQFSNSRSEMNVSTLELGDSALYLCASSLEFSGRTDTQYFGPGTRLTVL.

The chain combines TRBV11-2 with TRBJ1-2, with D hard to call. The CDR3 is 16 amino acids. Germline CDR1 is SGHAT and CDR2 is FQNNGV. V gave up 3 bases and J gave up 4 bases, with 18 bases separating them. CDR3 loop: CASSLGVRVLGYGYTF. CDR3 coding DNA: TGTGCCAGCAGCTTGGGCGTTCGGGTCCTAGGCTATGGCTACACCTTC.

There are a few counts of this clonotype. CDR3 region: CASSTSGRTDTQYF. CDR3 DNA sequence: TGCGCCAGCAGCACTAGCGGGAGGACAGATACGCAGTATTTT. J is TRBJ2-3 and V is TRBV10-2, with 12 bases aligning to TRBD2. Germline lookup yields CDR1 WSHSY and CDR2 SAAADI. The ends lost 6 bases at V and 3 bases at J; junction bases unmatched: 1. The CDR3 extends over 14 amino acids.

This clonotype has just a few counts. The CDR3 DNA follows: TGTGCCACCGAGCCGGGGGGGCAAGAGACCCAGTACTTC. Protein: CATEPGGQETQYF. This chain uses TRBV10-3 with TRBJ2-5; 8 bases are shared with TRBD2. The CDR3 is made up of 13 amino acids. The trim removed 10 bases at V and 2 bases at J, leaving 6 bases unmatched. The germline CDR1 and CDR2 sequences are ENHRY and SYGVKD.

This chain joins TRBV27 and TRBJ1-2, with D hard to call. The V end lost 9 bases, the J end lost 6 bases, and 20 bases lay between the germline ends. Germline lookup yields CDR1 MNHEY and CDR2 SMNVEV (reference sequence). CDR3 length equals 14 residues. The CDR3 DNA follows: TGTGCCAGTAGACCTGTGGAGTGGACCCATGGCTACACCTTC. Protein sequence: CASRPVEWTHGYTF.

This clonotype was observed a few times. This rearrangement joins TRBV12-3 or TRBV12-4 to TRBJ1-2; weak D call: TRBD1 (6 bases). Trimming left V 0 bases short and J 8 bases short, with 13 bases between. The CDR3 is made up of 14 amino acids. The CDR3 loop reads CASSLAGGNRGYTF. For the CDR3, the DNA is TGTGCCAGCAGTTTAGCAGGGGGAAATAGAGGCTACACCTTC.

The chain combines TRBV20-1 with TRBJ1-5; D may be TRBD1 (5 bases). Germline CDR1 and CDR2: DFQATT and SNEGSKA (reference sequence). The CDR3 is 13 amino acids. V gave up 6 bases and J gave up 3 bases, with 12 bases separating them. In DNA form, the CDR3 reads TGCAGTGCCCTGAAGGGGATCAATCAGCCCCAGCATTTT. Translated: CSALKGINQPQHF.

This clonotype was picked up many times. J is TRBJ2-3 and V is TRBV25-1; D perhaps matches TRBD2 (6 bases). CDR3 length equals 14 residues. The V and J ends lost 4 bases and 1 base respectively, with 9 bases between them. Germline CDR1 reads MGHDK; CDR2 reads SYGVNS. CDR3 sequence: CASSGPSGTDTQYF. DNA for the CDR3: TGTGCCAGCAGTGGCCCTAGCGGCACAGATACGCAGTATTTT.

This clonotype was counted only a few times. J is TRBJ2-1 and V is TRBV20-1; 9 bases line up with TRBD1. The germline gives CDR1 DFQATT, CDR2 SNEGSKA (reference sequence). This CDR3 is 12 amino acids long. The trim removed 7 bases at V and 7 bases at J, leaving 5 bases unmatched. In DNA form, the CDR3 reads TGCAGTGTATACAGGGGGCCAAATGAGCAGTTCTTC. This sequence encodes CSVYRGPNEQFF.

This clonotype was found once. J is TRBJ1-1 and V is TRBV3-1; weak D call: TRBD1 (6 bases). V gave up 3 bases and J gave up 11 bases, with 10 bases separating them. Germline values: CDR1 LGHDT, CDR2 YNNKEL (reference sequence). This CDR3 has 11 residues. The CDR3 DNA follows: TGTGCCAGCAGCCAGGGGGCCAGGGCTTTCTTT. It specifies CASSQGARAFF.

This clonotype was recorded at least ten times. The chain employs TRBV7-8 and TRBJ1-5; D remains ambiguous. The CDR3 length is 15 residues. V lost 1 base and J 0 bases, leaving 7 bases between the germline ends. CDR1 and CDR2 from the germline V gene are SGHVS and FQNEAQ. Written as DNA, the CDR3 is TGTGCCAGCAGCTTAGGTCGGACTAGCAATCAGCCCCAGCATTTT. Translated, it gives CASSLGRTSNQPQHF.

In this sample, this clonotype turned up a few times. This chain joins TRBV6-5 and TRBJ1-2, with 11 bases that match TRBD1. V dropped 4 bases and J dropped 7; count of bases not matched to a gene: 5. CDR1 and CDR2 from the germline V gene are MNHEY and SVGAGI. This CDR3 comprises 14 residues. The CDR3 region has the DNA TGTGCCAGCAGTTCCACCGGGACAGGGGGTGGCTACACCTTC. Its translation: CASSSTGTGGGYTF.

The chain joins TRBV10-3 to TRBJ2-3; 7 bases are a match to TRBD2. CDR1 and CDR2 (germline): ENHRY, SYGVKD. This CDR3 is built from 17 residues. The J segment lost 3 bases and the V segment lost 2 bases, leaving 11 bases of the junction unmatched. The CDR3 DNA reads as TGTGCCATCAGTGAGCCCCTGGGAGGGGCGCGAACAGATACGCAGTATTTT. It codes for CAISEPLGGARTDTQYF.

This clonotype occurred a few times. This chain uses TRBV12-3 or TRBV12-4 with TRBJ1-5, with D hard to call. The CDR3 runs 13 residues. Trimming removed 3 bases from V and 6 bases from J, with 9 bases in between. The CDR3 is CASSFRTSQPQHF. For the CDR3, the DNA is TGTGCCAGCAGTTTTCGCACGAGTCAGCCCCAGCATTTT.

This clonotype occurred a few times. The chain combines TRBV10-3 with TRBJ2-7; 16 bases map to TRBD2. Germline CDR1 and CDR2: ENHRY and SYGVKD. V shed 5 bases and J 6 bases; nucleotides not matched to a gene: 7. The CDR3 is made up of 16 amino acids. CDR3 nucleotide sequence: TGTGCCATCAGTATGGGACTAGCGGGAGGGCCCCTCGAGCAGTACGTC. Its protein is CAISMGLAGGPLEQYV.

The chain employs TRBV4-2 and TRBJ2-1; TRBD2 is a possible D gene (6 bases). The length of the CDR3 is 16 residues. Germline CDR1 reads LGHNA; CDR2 reads YNFKEQ. Trimming left V 4 bases short and J 4 bases short, with 17 bases between. The CDR3 DNA is TGTGCCAGCAGCCCCACGAGGGAGCGGGTGTACAATGAGCAGTTCTTC. Translation: CASSPTRERVYNEQFF.

This clonotype was picked up a small number of times. The chain combines TRBV12-3 or TRBV12-4 with TRBJ2-5; 8 positions match TRBD2. The ends lost 1 base at V and 5 bases at J; junction bases unmatched: 9. This CDR3 spans 16 amino acids. CDR3 protein: CASSLGAGGLQETQYF. For the CDR3, the DNA is TGTGCCAGCAGTTTAGGGGCGGGGGGCCTTCAGGAGACCCAGTACTTC.

This clonotype has ten or more counts. The V and J genes are TRBV7-2 and TRBJ2-7; tentatively, D is TRBD1 (5 bases). The ends were cut back, 0 bases at V and 7 bases at J, with 10 bases in the middle. The length of the CDR3 is 13 residues. Per the germline V gene, CDR1 is SGHTA and CDR2 is FQGNSA. The CDR3 bases are TGTGCCAGCAGCTTAGCAAGGGGCATGGAGCAGTACGTC. It yields the protein CASSLARGMEQYV.

The rearrangement uses TRBV2 and TRBJ2-5; the D gene is possibly TRBD1 (6 bases). V shed 2 bases and J shed 5 bases, with 12 bases lying between them. The CDR3 spans 14 residues. Germline values: CDR1 SNHLY, CDR2 FYNNEI. CDR3 amino acids: CASSEHRAAETQYF. Here the CDR3 DNA reads TGTGCCAGCAGTGAACACAGGGCGGCGGAGACCCAGTACTTC.

Sample share makes this clonotype medium-sized. This chain joins TRBV20-1 and TRBJ1-5; TRBD1 aligns across 9 bases. The J segment lost 7 bases and the V segment lost 5 bases, leaving 6 bases of the junction unmatched. The CDR3 has 13 residues. Germline V gene lookup returns CDR1 DFQATT and CDR2 SNEGSKA (reference sequence). CDR3 region: CSALQGAGQPQHF. The CDR3 nucleotides are TGCAGTGCTCTACAGGGGGCAGGACAGCCCCAGCATTTT.

This clonotype was counted many times. This chain links TRBV29-1 with TRBJ2-7, with D hard to call. V gave up 4 bases and J gave up 2 bases, with 3 bases separating them. Per germline, CDR1 SQVTM and CDR2 ANQGSEA. CDR3 size: 10 residues. In DNA form, the CDR3 reads TGCAGCGTTGGGACCTACGAGCAGTACTTC. It is translated as CSVGTYEQYF.

Many counts were recorded for this clonotype. The V gene is TRBV5-1, the J gene TRBJ2-7; D may be TRBD1 or TRBD2 (5 bases each). The CDR3 has 12 residues. Germline assignment: CDR1 SGHRS and CDR2 YFSETQ. Trimming removed 0 bases from V and 6 bases from J, with 7 bases in between. CDR3 coding DNA: TGCGCCAGCAGCTTGGTCGGGACCGAGCAGTACTTC. It codes for CASSLVGTEQYF.

The V and J genes are TRBV7-2 and TRBJ2-5; 10 bases are shared with TRBD2. The V gene's germline CDR1 is SGHTA and CDR2 FQGNSA. Trimming cost V 5 bases and J 4 bases; bases outside gene matches: 10. The CDR3 runs 16 residues. CDR3 DNA: TGTGCCAGCAGCCCCCAGCGGGAGGGTCTGGGAGAGACCCAGTACTTC. Its protein product is CASSPQREGLGETQYF.

This clonotype was observed many times. The genes are TRBV3-1 and TRBJ1-1; D not resolved. CDR1 is LGHDT and CDR2 is YNNKEL in the germline V gene (reference sequence). Deletions cut 2 bases from V and 1 base from J, with 5 bases between. The CDR3 contains 13 residues. Here the CDR3 reads CASSQLENTEAFF. CDR3 in DNA: TGTGCCAGCAGCCAACTGGAGAACACTGAAGCTTTCTTT.

This clonotype has a handful of counts. The V and J genes are TRBV20-1 and TRBJ2-7, with 8 bases fitting TRBD2. This CDR3 is 17 amino acids long. The germline V gene encodes CDR1 DFQATT and CDR2 SNEGSKA (reference sequence). With V trimmed by 7 bases and J by 0 bases, 17 bases remained unmatched. The CDR3: CSVVLKKREQASYEQYF. The CDR3 nucleotides read TGCAGTGTGGTCCTGAAAAAGCGGGAGCAAGCCTCCTACGAGCAGTACTTC.

CDR3: CASSELVRQLNTEAFF. CDR3 DNA sequence: TGTGCCAGCAGTGAGTTAGTCAGACAGTTGAACACTGAAGCTTTCTTT. V and J are TRBV25-1 and TRBJ1-1; D is perhaps TRBD1 (5 bases). Trimming took 3 bases from V and 0 from J, leaving 14 bases between them. CDR1 and CDR2 (germline): MGHDK, SYGVNS. There are 16 residues in the CDR3.

The chain links TRBV20-1 to TRBJ2-3; 7 bases are shared with TRBD2. The V gene's germline CDR1 is DFQATT and CDR2 SNEGSKA (reference sequence). The CDR3 runs 13 residues. Trimming at V came to 3 bases and at J to 9 bases, leaving 9 bases not matched to a gene. CDR3 bases: TGCAGTGCTAGTGAAGGCGGGGGTTGGACGCAGTATTTT. It is translated as CSASEGGGWTQYF.